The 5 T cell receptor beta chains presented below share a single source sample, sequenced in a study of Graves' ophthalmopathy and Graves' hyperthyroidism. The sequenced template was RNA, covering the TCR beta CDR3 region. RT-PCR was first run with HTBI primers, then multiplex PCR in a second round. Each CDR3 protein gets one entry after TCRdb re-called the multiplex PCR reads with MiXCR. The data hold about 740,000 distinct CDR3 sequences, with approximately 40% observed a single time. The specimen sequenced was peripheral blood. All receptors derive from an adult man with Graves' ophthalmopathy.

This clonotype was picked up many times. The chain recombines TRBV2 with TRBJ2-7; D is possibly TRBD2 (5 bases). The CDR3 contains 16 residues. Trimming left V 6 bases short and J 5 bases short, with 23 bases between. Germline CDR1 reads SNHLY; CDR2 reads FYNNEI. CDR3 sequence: CASRAPWTLEWHEQYF. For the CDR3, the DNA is TGTGCCAGCAGAGCTCCTTGGACTCTGGAGTGGCACGAGCAGTACTTC.

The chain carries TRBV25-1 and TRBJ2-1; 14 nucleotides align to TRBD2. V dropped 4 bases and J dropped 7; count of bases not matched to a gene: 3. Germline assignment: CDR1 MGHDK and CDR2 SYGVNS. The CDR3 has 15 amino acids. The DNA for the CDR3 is TGTGCCAGCAGTGCGACTAGCGGGGGGGCAAATGAGCAGTTCTTC. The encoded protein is CASSATSGGANEQFF.

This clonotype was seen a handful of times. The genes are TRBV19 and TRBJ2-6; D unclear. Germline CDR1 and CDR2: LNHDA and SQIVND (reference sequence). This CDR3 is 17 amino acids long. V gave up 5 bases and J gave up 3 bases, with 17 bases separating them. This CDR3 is CASSVKVARSGANVLTF. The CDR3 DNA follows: TGTGCCAGTAGTGTTAAGGTGGCAAGGAGTGGGGCCAACGTCCTGACTTTC.

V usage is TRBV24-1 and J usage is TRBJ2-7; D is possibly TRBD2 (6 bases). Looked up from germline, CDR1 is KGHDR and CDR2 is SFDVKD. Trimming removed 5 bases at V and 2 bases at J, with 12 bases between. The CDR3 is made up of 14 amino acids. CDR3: CATSALGGPYEQYF. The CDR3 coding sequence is TGTGCCACCAGTGCCCTGGGGGGACCCTACGAGCAGTACTTC.

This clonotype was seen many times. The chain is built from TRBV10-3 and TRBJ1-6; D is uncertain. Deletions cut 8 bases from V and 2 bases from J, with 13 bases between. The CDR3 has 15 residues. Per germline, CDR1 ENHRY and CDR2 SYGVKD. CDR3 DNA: TGTGCCATCGGTCCGGGAGAAGCCTATAATTCACCCCTCCACTTT. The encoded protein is CAIGPGEAYNSPLHF.